Here is one T cell receptor (beta chain) with its context. This record comes from a study of blood T cell repertoires in COVID-19. About the research overall: Sources were T cells, B-cell-depleted T cells, or PBMCs; the material itself was cDNA or gDNA.

In the authors' methods: Cell counts per sample came from amplifying reference gene primers. The method was immunoSEQ multiplex PCR; TCRdb's version includes in-frame clones alone and lacks a portion of them. Clone size and V and J calls were adopted from that table, with D and trimming inferred from the DNA. The sample lists 250,000 to 350,000 clones; around 86% were seen once. Trimming took off 3 bases at V and 7 bases at J, with 15 bases between the two ends. The V gene's germline CDR1 is GTSNPN and CDR2 SVGIG (reference sequence). There are 13 residues in the CDR3. V usage is TRBV30 and J usage is TRBJ1-2; possible D gene TRBD1, 5 bases. The specimen was peripheral blood. This clonotype was sampled from a woman aged 30 to 39 with active or convalescent COVID-19. Here the CDR3 reads CAWRGLGGGGYTF. The CDR3 DNA follows: TGTGCCTGGAGAGGATTGGGGGGTGGTGGCTACACCTTC.